This note documents a single T cell receptor (beta chain) sequence. This sample was included in a study of OX40 agonist ivuxolimab in advanced cancers. Study-level background: Patients with prior anti-PD-1, anti-PD-L1 or anti-CTLA-4 therapy were eligible; 40% had some.

CDR1 and CDR2 from the germline V gene are SGDLS and YYNGEE. This CDR3 contains 14 residues. Trimming stripped 2 bases from V and 2 bases from J, with 9 bases between. The method was immunoSEQ multiplex PCR; TCRdb's version includes in-frame clones alone and lacks a portion of them. This sample has about 72,000 clones; 88% occur once, and the top ten carry around 0.93%. The TCR sequence derives from an adult with an advanced solid tumor such as melanoma, head and neck, liver or kidney cancer. Sequenced here: CD4+ or CD8+ T cells sorted from blood, sampled in a trial of the OX40 agonist ivuxolimab. This rearrangement joins TRBV9 to TRBJ2-3; D could derive from TRBD1 or TRBD2 (5 bases each). The CDR3 region has the DNA TGTGCCAGCAGCGTCTCCGGGACCACAGATACGCAGTATTTT. Encoded protein: CASSVSGTTDTQYF.